This T cell receptor (beta chain) is drawn from a study of T cell responses to AZD1222 COVID-19 vaccine. Study-wide findings and caveats: At baseline, seropositivity was found in only a handful of AZD1222 recipients.

This table comes from immunoSEQ multiplex PCR, and its TCRdb copy is limited to in-frame clones, with some not included. The sample includes approximately 110,000 clones, about 92% of them seen just once. Timing groups of about 4 and about 12 weeks for second doses were pooled. A note on this clone: Its antigen is not known.

Sequenced material: peripheral blood, taken 28 days after the second AZD1222 dose. This receptor was taken from an adult who received the AZD1222 COVID-19 vaccine.

CDR3 nucleotides: TGTGCCAGCGCCAAGTCCCCGGAAAAGACAGTGAACACTGAAGCTTTCTTT. Protein: CASAKSPEKTVNTEAFF. The rearrangement uses TRBV5-4 and TRBJ1-1, with a possible D match to TRBD1 (5 bases). This CDR3 is built from 17 residues. V lost 7 bases, J lost 0 bases, and 22 bases lay in between. The germline V gene encodes CDR1 SGHNT and CDR2 YYREEE (reference sequence).